One and the same sample provided the 20 T cell receptor beta chains below, sequenced in a study of PD-1 blockade in classical Hodgkin lymphoma. All patients experienced relapse after autologous stem cell transplantation, and brentuximab vedotin exposure was variable. TCRdb's copy holds only in-frame clones and misses some; the assay was immunoSEQ multiplex PCR. The sample contains tens of thousands of clones, approximately 71% of which appear only once. Specimen: peripheral blood mononuclear cells (PBMCs), collected at baseline. These receptors were taken from a human donor with classical Hodgkin lymphoma.

V gene TRBV5-1 combines with J gene TRBJ2-2, with 7 bases that match TRBD1. J gave up 7 bases and V 1 base, and 7 bases lay outside the gene matches. The CDR3 runs 15 residues. Germline V gene data show CDR1 as SGHRS and CDR2 as YFSETQ. This CDR3 reads CASSLRVGGNGELFF. The DNA for the CDR3 is TGCGCCAGCAGCTTGAGGGTAGGGGGCAACGGGGAGCTGTTTTTT.

This rearrangement joins TRBV2 to TRBJ2-7, with a possible D match to TRBD2 (5 bases). The CDR3 totals 12 residues. CDR1 is SNHLY, CDR2 FYNNEI, per germline. V lost 6 bases, J lost 6 bases, and 12 bases lay in between. CDR3 residues: CASSLRAIEQYF. As DNA, the CDR3 is TGTGCCAGCAGCTTGCGGGCCATCGAGCAGTACTTC.

This chain joins TRBV9 and TRBJ2-7, with 9 bases identical to TRBD1. CDR3 size: 14 residues. Trimming removed 0 bases from V and 6 bases from J; junction bases left unmatched: 4. CDR1 and CDR2 from the germline V gene are SGDLS and YYNGEE. This CDR3 reads CASSVGDRVGEQYF. In nucleotides, the CDR3 is TGTGCCAGCAGCGTAGGGGACAGGGTAGGCGAGCAGTACTTC.

V is TRBV5-1 and J is TRBJ2-2, with D hard to call. CDR3 length: 15 amino acids. Germline V CDR1 and CDR2: SGHRS, YFSETQ. V was clipped by 6 bases and J by 2 bases, with 14 bases between them. The CDR3 region is CASTHGSSNTGELFF. CDR3 in DNA: TGCGCCAGCACCCATGGAAGTTCCAACACCGGGGAGCTGTTTTTT.

The genes are TRBV30 and TRBJ1-2; no clear D gene. The CDR3 contains 12 residues. Germline V gene data show CDR1 as GTSNPN and CDR2 as SVGIG (reference sequence). CDR3 residues: CALFQAPYGYTF. CDR3 coding DNA: TGTGCACTTTTCCAGGCCCCCTATGGCTACACCTTC.

The rearrangement uses TRBV7-9 and TRBJ2-3; D is unclear. Germline lookup yields CDR1 SEHNR and CDR2 FQNEAQ (reference sequence). The V end was cut by 5 bases, the J end by 4 bases, with 16 bases between. The CDR3 is 15 residues long. This chain's CDR3 is CASSSLDRLADTQYF. In DNA form, the CDR3 reads TGTGCCAGCAGCAGCCTTGATCGGCTGGCAGATACGCAGTATTTT.

Notes on this clone: The germline gene is not matched at one end of the junction; a read error may be the cause. The rearrangement links TRBV29-1 to TRBJ2-2; D is ambiguous. The CDR3 loop spans 11 amino acids. The V gene's germline CDR1 is SQVTM and CDR2 ANQGSEA. The DNA for the CDR3 is TGCAGCGTTGAGAACATCGGGGAGCTGTTTTTT. It encodes CSVENIGELFF.

A few counts support this clone. The gene calls are TRBV28 and TRBJ2-7; D unresolved. The CDR3 is 13 residues long. Trimming left V 2 bases short and J 3 bases short, with 8 bases between. In germline, CDR1 is MDHEN, CDR2 SYDVKM. The CDR3 region is CASSLRLNYEQYF. The DNA of the CDR3 is TGTGCCAGCAGTTTAAGGCTGAACTACGAGCAGTACTTC.

Only one count was recorded for this clone. V usage is TRBV21-1 and J usage is TRBJ1-1; TRBD1 is the table's D call, not checked against the DNA. TRBV21-1 is recorded as a pseudogene. This CDR3 comprises 14 residues. DNA for the CDR3: TGTGCCAGCAGCAATCGACAGGGGAACACTGAAGCTTTCTTT. It is translated as CASSNRQGNTEAFF.

The chain recombines TRBV11-2 with TRBJ2-3, with 7 positions matching TRBD2. The germline gives CDR1 SGHAT, CDR2 FQNNGV. J gave up 0 bases and V 2 bases, and 11 bases lay outside the gene matches. The CDR3 contains 18 residues. The CDR3 loop is CASSLSHLAVPSTDTQYF. Here the CDR3 DNA reads TGTGCCAGCAGCTTAAGTCATCTAGCGGTTCCTAGCACAGATACGCAGTATTTT.

The chain recombines TRBV6-6 with TRBJ1-3; TRBD1 might be the D (6 bases). Trimming cost V 7 bases and J 5 bases, with 15 bases left between them. Germline lookup yields CDR1 MNHNY and CDR2 SVGAGI (reference sequence). The CDR3 runs to 14 residues. The CDR3 DNA reads as TGTGCCAGCACGGGGGCGCGTCAGAGAAACACCATATATTTT. Translation gives CASTGARQRNTIYF.

J is TRBJ1-5 and V is TRBV6-5; D remains unclear. Germline CDR1 and CDR2: MNHEY and SVGAGI. This CDR3 region has 13 residues. V gave up 0 bases and J gave up 6 bases, with 6 bases separating them. The CDR3 bases are TGTGCCAGCAGTTACTCGACGAGTCAGCCCCAGCATTTT. It codes for CASSYSTSQPQHF.

A few counts support this clone. The chain uses TRBV7-3 and TRBJ2-2; 10 bases fit TRBD1. CDR1 SGHTA and CDR2 FQGTGA come from the germline V gene. The V segment lost 4 bases and the J segment 6 bases; nucleotides outside the gene matches: 8. The CDR3 sequence is 16 residues long. DNA for the CDR3: TGTGCCAGCAGCTCAACCGGGACAGGGGTGGCCGGGGAGCTGTTTTTT. Translation: CASSSTGTGVAGELFF.

This clone was recorded once. The V gene is TRBV15, the J gene TRBJ2-7, with D maybe TRBD1 (6 bases). With 1 base removed from V and 2 bases from J, the gap between germline ends came to 21 bases. From germline, CDR1 is LNHNV and CDR2 YYDKDF (reference sequence). The CDR3 sequence is 18 residues long. The CDR3 DNA follows: TGTGCCACCAGCAGAGCCATTGGTTTAGGGGGTGAAACCTACGAGCAGTACTTC. Protein product: CATSRAIGLGGETYEQYF.

This clone was seen a handful of times. The genes are TRBV6-1 and TRBJ1-1; perhaps TRBD1 as D (6 bases). This CDR3 is built from 15 residues. V lost 6 bases, J lost 2 bases, and 16 bases lay in between. CDR1 MNHNS and CDR2 SASEGT come from the germline V gene. The CDR3 here is CASRKGGLVNTEAFF. The CDR3 nucleotides read TGTGCCAGCAGGAAGGGGGGACTGGTAAACACTGAAGCTTTCTTT.

The chain couples TRBV27 to TRBJ1-3; no clear D gene. This CDR3 is 15 amino acids long. CDR1 is MNHEY, CDR2 SMNVEV, per germline (reference sequence). V was pared by 2 bases and J by 0 bases, with 8 bases between. The CDR3 region has the DNA TGTGCCAGCAGTTTAGGTCAGAACTCTGGAAACACCATATATTTT. It specifies CASSLGQNSGNTIYF.

DNA of the CDR3: TGTGCCAGCAGTTTTGGGGGAACTCTTGGAAACACCATATATTTT. Translating it yields CASSFGGTLGNTIYF. The rearrangement uses TRBV28 and TRBJ1-3; a possible D gene is TRBD1 (5 bases). CDR3 size: 15 residues. The ends were cut back, 3 bases at V and 3 bases at J, with 12 bases in the middle. Germline V gene data show CDR1 as MDHEN and CDR2 as SYDVKM.

The rearrangement links TRBV6-5 to TRBJ2-5; 7 nucleotides line up with TRBD1. Trimming cost V 6 bases and J 9 bases; bases outside gene matches: 10. Germline CDR1 is MNHEY and CDR2 is SVGAGI. The CDR3 consists of 13 residues. The CDR3 loop is CASRDGTALSQYF. CDR3 nucleotide sequence: TGTGCCAGCAGGGATGGGACAGCCTTATCCCAGTACTTC.

The V and J genes are TRBV15 and TRBJ2-7, with 8 bases aligning to TRBD1. The CDR3 sequence is 15 residues long. Trimming took 0 bases from V and 6 from J; bases not matched to a gene: 7. Germline-derived CDR1 and CDR2 are LNHNV and YYDKDF (reference sequence). CDR3 sequence (DNA): TGTGCCACCAGCAGAGATACGGGCAGGGGGCGCGAGCAGTACTTC. This gives the protein CATSRDTGRGREQYF. Full variable domain (outside the CDR3, taken from reference TRBV15 and TRBJ2-7): DAMVIQNPRYQVTQFGKPVTLSCSQTLNHNVMYWYQQKSSQAPKLLFHYYDKDFNNEADTPDNFQSRRPNTSFCFLDIRSPGLGDTAMYLCATSRDTGRGREQYFGPGTRLTVT.

This chain links TRBV21-1 with TRBJ1-1; the table's D call TRBD1 went unverified against the DNA. TRBV21-1 is given as a pseudogene. The CDR3 is 20 residues long. CDR3 sequence reads: CASSKALGLRDRGANTEAFF. DNA of the CDR3: TGTGCCAGCAGCAAAGCGCTGGGACTCCGGGACAGGGGGGCGAACACTGAAGCTTTCTTT.